This TCR beta chain is from a study of shared clonotypes between healthy human individuals. This CDR3 comprises 14 residues. V lost 2 bases and J lost 0, with 5 bases in between. In germline, CDR1 is SGHDT, CDR2 YYEEEE. Authors' data handling: In the immunoSEQ data, sequences were junction-only and lacked quality scores, so filtering differed. The assay was immunoSEQ multiplex PCR, and TCRdb's table has in-frame clones only and misses some. That table is the source of V, J and clone size, and D and trimming were worked out from the DNA. The sample holds more than 400,000 clones, roughly 80% seen once.

Material for sequencing was PBMCs. This TCR derives from a woman between 40 and 55 years old in good health. Some clones in this sample may be carry-over from other donors' samples. The V call is TRBV5-6, the J call TRBJ1-4; D uncertain. The CDR3 here is CASSFKATNEKLFF. Here the CDR3 DNA reads TGTGCCAGCAGCTTTAAGGCAACTAATGAAAAACTGTTTTTT.